The clone carrying this T cell receptor (beta chain) was found many times. The antigen remains undetermined. The data are from a study of Graves' ophthalmopathy and Graves' hyperthyroidism. Notes on the study in general: Prediction of ophthalmopathy progression reached over 65% sensitivity and around 75% specificity.

Out of around 9.7 ml of fresh peripheral blood, PBMCs were obtained. Using RNA transcripts, the TCR beta CDR3 regions were amplified. HTBI primers were employed in first-round RT-PCR, then a second-round multiplex PCR followed. TCRdb reprocessed the multiplex PCR reads via MiXCR and lists one record per CDR3 protein. The sample comprises about 400,000 distinct CDR3 sequences, about 16% of which are singletons, and around 1.5% rests with the top ten. The V segment lost 6 bases and the J segment 5 bases; nucleotides outside the gene matches: 10. There are 16 residues in the CDR3. This TCR came from a woman between 18 and 29 years old with Graves' ophthalmopathy. Sequences were obtained from peripheral blood. The chain carries TRBV12-3 or TRBV12-4 and TRBJ1-2; 12 bases are a match to TRBD1. The CDR3 here is CASRAGTGGLGYGYTF. The CDR3 nucleotides are TGTGCCAGCAGGGCCGGGACAGGGGGCTTGGGGTATGGCTACACCTTC.